Below are 17 T cell receptor beta chains sequenced from a single sample in a study of control samples from healthy donors and cancer patients. Only in-frame clones appear in the TCRdb table, and some are missing; sequencing was by immunoSEQ multiplex PCR. The table shows around 100,000 clones, with around 89% occurring only once. The sequenced sample consisted of PBMCs. The origin of the receptors is a man in his 60s with lung cancer.

The V call is TRBV3-1 (or the pseudogene TRBV3-2), the J call TRBJ1-1; 10 bases line up with TRBD1. Looked up from germline, CDR1 is LGHDT and CDR2 is YNNKEL (reference sequence). Germline trimming cut 3 bases from V and 9 bases from J; bases unmatched to any gene: 4. This CDR3 has 13 amino acids. DNA for the CDR3: TGTGCCAGCAGCCAGACGGACAGGGGGAAAGCTTTCTTT. This codes for CASSQTDRGKAFF.

The CDR3 protein is CASSLEVNQPQHF. As DNA, the CDR3 is TGCGCCAGCAGCTTGGAGGTAAACCAGCCCCAGCATTTT. The V and J genes are TRBV5-1 and TRBJ1-5; D remains ambiguous. Per germline, CDR1 SGHRS and CDR2 YFSETQ. Trimming shortened V by 0 bases and J by 7 bases, and 8 bases separated the two germline ends. The CDR3 runs to 13 residues.

The genes are TRBV7-8 and TRBJ2-4, with no clear D. This CDR3 spans 12 amino acids. V lost 3 bases to trimming and J lost 6 bases, with 6 bases between them. Germline V gene data show CDR1 as SGHVS and CDR2 as FQNEAQ. CDR3 in DNA: TGTGCCAGCAGCTTCACCGGAAACATTCAGTACTTC. It translates to CASSFTGNIQYF.

The gene calls are TRBV28 and TRBJ1-2, with D unclear. Between the trimmed V and J ends, which lost 4 bases and 8 bases, there was a span of 14 bases. Per germline, CDR1 MDHEN and CDR2 SYDVKM. CDR3 length equals 13 residues. The CDR3 region is CASSSTLPQGYTF. CDR3 bases: TGTGCCAGCAGTTCAACTTTGCCTCAGGGCTACACCTTC.

The J gene is TRBJ1-4, the V gene TRBV29-1; a possible D gene is TRBD1 (5 bases). Per the germline V gene, CDR1 is SQVTM and CDR2 is ANQGSEA. The CDR3 is 14 amino acids. Between the trimmed V and J ends, which lost 6 bases and 5 bases, there was a span of 16 bases. The CDR3 DNA is TGCAGCGTCCGCCGGGGGGGGTTGAATGAAAAACTGTTTTTT. It codes for CSVRRGGLNEKLFF.

The chain employs TRBV4-1 and TRBJ1-6; TRBD1 is a possible D gene (6 bases). V was trimmed by 0 bases and J by 9 bases, leaving 18 bases between them. The CDR3 extends over 17 amino acids. Germline CDR1 is MGHRA and CDR2 is YSYEKL. CDR3 loop: CASSQDRGQGRSSPLHF. CDR3 bases: TGCGCCAGCAGCCAAGATCGGGGTCAGGGGAGAAGTTCACCCCTCCACTTT.

This chain links TRBV2 with TRBJ2-7, with unresolved D. V was shortened by 4 bases and J by 7 bases, with 8 bases between the two germline ends. The CDR3 covers 11 residues. The germline CDR1 and CDR2 sequences are SNHLY and FYNNEI. CDR3 region: CASSVSEEQYF. The CDR3 nucleotides read TGTGCCAGCAGTGTATCCGAAGAGCAGTACTTC.

This clone turned up a few times. This rearrangement joins TRBV12-3 or TRBV12-4 to TRBJ1-3; no reliable D call. This CDR3 contains 10 residues. Trimming pared 8 bases from V and 7 bases from J, leaving 6 bases between. The CDR3 DNA sequence: TGTGCCAGCGCCCGGAACACCATATATTTT. Encoded protein: CASARNTIYF.

This chain connects TRBV5-1 to TRBJ2-3; 8 positions match TRBD1. CDR1 SGHRS and CDR2 YFSETQ come from the germline V gene. V trimming: 4 bases; J trimming: 2 bases; junction bases outside the gene matches: 6. The CDR3 extends over 15 amino acids. CDR3 sequence (DNA): TGCGCCAGCAGCCCAGGGACAGGACCCACAGATACGCAGTATTTT. This codes for CASSPGTGPTDTQYF.

This clone occurred once. The rearrangement joins TRBV2 to TRBJ1-1; 8 nucleotides line up with TRBD1. J was trimmed by 1 base and V by 5 bases; bases with no gene match: 6. The CDR3 covers 15 residues. Germline V CDR1 and CDR2: SNHLY, FYNNEI. The CDR3 protein is CASSRPGTGNTEAFF. CDR3 in DNA: TGTGCCAGCAGTCGTCCCGGGACAGGGAACACTGAAGCTTTCTTT.

The chain carries TRBV19 and TRBJ2-5; D not certain. Trimming took 3 bases from V and 5 from J, leaving 4 bases between them. CDR3 length: 11 amino acids. CDR1 is LNHDA, CDR2 SQIVND, per germline (reference sequence). The CDR3 nucleotides read TGTGCCAGTAGTATGAGTGAGACCCAGTACTTC. Translation: CASSMSETQYF.

The chain employs TRBV5-1 and TRBJ1-3, with TRBD1 matching 7 bases. CDR1 and CDR2 from the germline V gene are SGHRS and YFSETQ. The CDR3 is 15 residues long. V was clipped by 7 bases and J by 2 bases; unmatched bases: 9. CDR3 DNA sequence: TGCGCCAGCCGCCTGGGACAGAACCCTGGAAACACCATATATTTT. Translation: CASRLGQNPGNTIYF.

This clone has just one count. V and J are TRBV9 and TRBJ2-3; no reliable D call. The CDR3 extends over 13 amino acids. Trimming pared 4 bases from V and 2 bases from J, leaving 8 bases between. Per germline, CDR1 SGDLS and CDR2 YYNGEE. This CDR3 is CASSRFHTDTQYF. CDR3 sequence (DNA): TGTGCCAGCAGCCGTTTTCACACAGATACGCAGTATTTT.

The V call is TRBV3-1 (or the pseudogene TRBV3-2), the J call TRBJ2-2, with a possible D match to TRBD1 (6 bases). From germline, CDR1 is LGHDT and CDR2 YNNKEL (reference sequence). The CDR3 loop spans 16 amino acids. Trimming took off 4 bases at V and 0 bases at J, with 12 bases between the two ends. CDR3: CASSPLGAPNTGELFF. CDR3 DNA sequence: TGTGCCAGCAGCCCACTGGGGGCCCCGAACACCGGGGAGCTGTTTTTT.

CDR3 sequence (DNA): TGTGCCAGCAGCCAAGCCGCCGGGAGCTCCTACGAGCAGTACGTC. It translates to CASSQAAGSSYEQYV. The rearrangement links TRBV3-1 (or the pseudogene TRBV3-2) to TRBJ2-7; a possible D gene is TRBD2 (6 bases). Germline V gene lookup returns CDR1 LGHDT and CDR2 YNNKEL (reference sequence). V shed 1 base and J shed 0 bases, with 10 bases lying between them. CDR3 length: 15 amino acids.

This clone has more than one count but fewer than ten. The chain employs TRBV30 and TRBJ1-2; no clear D. Trimming pared 3 bases from V and 0 bases from J, leaving 8 bases between. The CDR3 has 13 amino acids. From germline, CDR1 is GTSNPN and CDR2 SVGIG (reference sequence). The CDR3 region is CAWRDPPNYGYTF. The CDR3 nucleotides read TGTGCCTGGAGGGATCCTCCTAACTATGGCTACACCTTC.

This clone showed up just a few times. One end of the junction fails to match germline, which may point to a read error. This chain links TRBV7-8 with TRBJ1-1, with D perhaps matching TRBD1 (5 bases). The CDR3 is made up of 9 amino acids. From germline, CDR1 is SGHVS and CDR2 FQNEAQ. CDR3 DNA: TGTGCCAGCAGCCCGGGGGATTCCTTT. Amino acid sequence: CASSPGDSF. Together with reference TRBV7-8 and TRBJ1-1, the CDR3 gives the full variable domain: GAGVSQSPRYKVAKRGQDVALRCDPISGHVSLFWYQQALGQGPEFLTYFQNEAQLDKSGLPSDRFFAERPEGSVSTLKIQRTQQEDSAVYLCASSPGDSFGQGTRLTVV.